Below are 20 T cell receptor beta chains sequenced from a single sample in a study of CD8+ T cells in alopecia areata (dated by TCRdb to the late 2010s). The treatment or condition label of this sample denotes: oral pan-JAK inhibitor, 5-10 mg twice daily. Receptors were amplified or captured by the immunoSEQ multiplex PCR assay. RNA was extracted from all samples and reverse transcribed into cDNA as template for TCR sequencing. TCRdb's version of the immuneACCESS table is confined to in-frame rearrangements and falls short of the full clone set. An unresolved V gene accounts for under half of the shortfall where checked; the remainder is of unknown origin. The sample records approximately 210,000 clones, approximately 72% of which are singletons. The ten largest clones capture 0.95% to 1.5% of the sample. Sequenced material: CD4+ T cells sorted from blood, taken at roughly week 45, from a patient treated with tofacitinib. These receptors were taken from a human donor with alopecia areata.

The table lists this clone with a few counts. V gene TRBV11-2 combines with J gene TRBJ2-4, with D possibly matching TRBD1 (6 bases). Germline V gene data show CDR1 as SGHAT and CDR2 as FQNNGV. This CDR3 has 14 amino acids. Between the trimmed V and J ends, which lost 5 bases and 15 bases, there was a span of 23 bases. The CDR3: CASSRKTDSHLGYF. The CDR3 DNA reads as TGTGCCAGCAGCCGAAAAACGGACAGTCACCTAGGGTACTTC.

This clone was detected only a few times. V is TRBV30 and J is TRBJ2-1; D call uncertain. V lost 0 bases and J 9 bases, leaving 6 bases between the germline ends. The CDR3 has 11 residues. The germline gives CDR1 GTSNPN, CDR2 SVGIG (reference sequence). CDR3 DNA sequence: TGTGCCTGGAGTGTAATGGCTGAGCAGTTCTTC. It codes for CAWSVMAEQFF.

The V gene is TRBV7-9, the J gene TRBJ2-3; TRBD2 is a possible D gene (6 bases). Between the trimmed V and J ends, which lost 5 bases and 0 bases, there was a span of 21 bases. Germline CDR1 and CDR2: SEHNR and FQNEAQ (reference sequence). The CDR3 has 18 residues. CDR3 coding DNA: TGTGCCAGCAGCCCAGCAGGCGGGGTGAAATCTAGCACAGATACGCAGTATTTT. As protein: CASSPAGGVKSSTDTQYF.

This clone was detected ten times or more. This same CDR3 is encoded by further DNA sequences in the sample. This chain connects TRBV30 to TRBJ2-7, with 7 bases fitting TRBD1. The CDR3 has 12 residues. Germline V gene data show CDR1 as GTSNPN and CDR2 as SVGIG (reference sequence). The V segment lost 5 bases and the J segment 3 bases; nucleotides outside the gene matches: 4. This CDR3 reads CAWGRQGYEQYF. The DNA of the CDR3 is TGTGCCTGGGGCCGACAGGGCTACGAGCAGTACTTC.

The rearrangement joins TRBV7-3 to TRBJ2-2; TRBD2 agrees at 13 bases. The CDR3 spans 17 residues. Germline V gene lookup returns CDR1 SGHTA and CDR2 FQGTGA. Trimming took 5 bases from V and 0 from J; bases not matched to a gene: 3. CDR3 loop: CASSRGTSGANTGELFF. CDR3 DNA sequence: TGTGCCAGCAGCCGCGGGACTAGCGGGGCGAACACCGGGGAGCTGTTTTTT.

V usage is TRBV29-1 and J usage is TRBJ2-2; maybe TRBD1 (6 bases). From germline, CDR1 is SQVTM and CDR2 ANQGSEA. The CDR3 is 13 residues long. Trimming stripped 5 bases from V and 0 bases from J, with 7 bases between. CDR3 protein: CSVRTANTGELFF. CDR3 DNA sequence: TGCAGCGTTCGGACAGCGAACACCGGGGAGCTGTTTTTT.

This sequence joins TRBV7-9 and TRBJ1-4, with D unclear. Germline CDR1 reads SEHNR; CDR2 reads FQNEAQ (reference sequence). The CDR3 is 13 residues long. Trimming removed 5 bases at V and 8 bases at J, with 12 bases between. The CDR3 sequence: CASSPPAGEKLFF. The CDR3 DNA reads as TGTGCCAGCAGCCCCCCGGCCGGGGAAAAACTGTTTTTT.

V usage is TRBV4-3 and J usage is TRBJ1-2; TRBD1 matches 7 bases. This CDR3 has 15 residues. V shed 0 bases, J shed 3 bases, and the junction held 4 bases outside the gene matches. Germline CDR1 reads LGHNA; CDR2 reads YSLEER. The CDR3 reads CASSQDQGGDYGYTF. DNA of the CDR3: TGCGCCAGCAGCCAAGATCAGGGGGGTGACTATGGCTACACCTTC.

V usage is TRBV29-1 and J usage is TRBJ1-2; D remains ambiguous. This CDR3 is built from 12 residues. Germline V gives CDR1 SQVTM, CDR2 ANQGSEA. The germline V and J ends were trimmed by 6 bases and 7 bases, with 15 bases remaining between them. The CDR3 bases are TGCAGCGTGGCGGATATAGGAGGTGGCTACACCTTC. Translation: CSVADIGGGYTF.

CDR3 sequence (DNA): TGCAGCGTTGCCCGACAAGAAGTAGAAAACATTCAGTACTTC. Amino acid sequence: CSVARQEVENIQYF. V gene TRBV29-1 combines with J gene TRBJ2-4; no firm D call. CDR3 length equals 14 residues. Trimming took off 4 bases at V and 5 bases at J, with 15 bases between the two ends. Germline-derived CDR1 and CDR2 are SQVTM and ANQGSEA. Filled out from reference TRBV29-1 and TRBJ2-4, the complete variable domain reads SAVISQKPSRDICQRGTSLTIQCQVDSQVTMMFWYRQQPGQSLTLIATANQGSEATYESGFVIDKFPISRPNLTFSTLTVSNMSPEDSSIYLCSVARQEVENIQYFGAGTRLSVL.

V is TRBV6-5 and J is TRBJ2-5, with a possible D match to TRBD2 (6 bases). Germline CDR1 is MNHEY and CDR2 is SVGAGI. This CDR3 has 13 residues. The V gene lost 8 bases and the J gene lost 3 bases, with 13 bases spanning the gap. The CDR3 spells CASAAGPKETQYF. The CDR3, as DNA: TGTGCCAGCGCTGCGGGACCAAAAGAGACCCAGTACTTC.

This chain connects TRBV9 to TRBJ2-1, with 11 bases lining up with TRBD2. CDR1 SGDLS and CDR2 YYNGEE come from the germline V gene. The CDR3 sequence is 18 residues long. V gave up 0 bases and J gave up 6 bases; unmatched junction bases: 11. The CDR3 sequence is CASSVGVLAGGLGNEQFF. The CDR3 nucleotides read TGTGCCAGCAGCGTAGGCGTTTTAGCGGGGGGGCTGGGCAATGAGCAGTTCTTC.

The table lists this clone with a count of one. This chain links TRBV7-8 with TRBJ2-1; D uncertain. V shed 1 base and J shed 9 bases, with 10 bases lying between them. Germline V lookup: CDR1 SGHVS, CDR2 FQNEAQ. The CDR3 consists of 13 residues. The DNA for the CDR3 is TGTGCCAGCAGCTTAGGGGCAGGTGTTGAGCAGTTCTTC. It specifies CASSLGAGVEQFF.

The chain couples TRBV27 to TRBJ2-5, with TRBD2 matching 12 bases. This CDR3 is 16 amino acids long. From germline, CDR1 is MNHEY and CDR2 SMNVEV (reference sequence). V lost 6 bases, J lost 0 bases, and 5 bases stayed unmatched. The CDR3 coding sequence is TGTGCCAGCAGAGTAACTAGCGGGGGGTACCAAGAGACCCAGTACTTC. Protein sequence: CASRVTSGGYQETQYF.

V is TRBV30 and J is TRBJ2-3; weak D call: TRBD2 (6 bases). Between the trimmed V and J ends, which lost 5 bases and 2 bases, there was a span of 14 bases. The CDR3 contains 14 residues. Germline CDR1 GTSNPN, CDR2 SVGIG (reference sequence). CDR3 amino acids: CAWSAGTLTDTQYF. Here the CDR3 DNA reads TGTGCCTGGTCTGCGGGGACCCTCACAGATACGCAGTATTTT.

This sequence joins TRBV29-1 and TRBJ1-5, with D possibly matching TRBD1 (5 bases). This CDR3 is built from 13 residues. Germline-derived CDR1 and CDR2 are SQVTM and ANQGSEA. V was trimmed by 7 bases and J by 6 bases, leaving 16 bases between them. The DNA for the CDR3 is TGCAGCGCCCGGCGGGGGGAAGGTCAGCCCCAGCATTTT. As protein: CSARRGEGQPQHF.

The chain combines TRBV20-1 with TRBJ2-3; no clear D. The CDR3 runs to 11 residues. Trimming pared 5 bases from V and 3 bases from J, leaving 6 bases between. In germline, CDR1 is DFQATT, CDR2 SNEGSKA (reference sequence). The CDR3 protein is CSAGITDTQYF. CDR3 nucleotide sequence: TGCAGTGCTGGAATTACAGATACGCAGTATTTT.

The DNA of the CDR3 is TGCAGCGTTGAAGGGGCAATCGAGCAGTACTTC. This codes for CSVEGAIEQYF. The chain has TRBV29-1 and TRBJ2-7; D is undetermined. The CDR3 totals 11 residues. Trimming pared 1 base from V and 6 bases from J, leaving 7 bases between. CDR1 SQVTM and CDR2 ANQGSEA come from the germline V gene.

This clone was counted only a few times. The chain recombines TRBV15 with TRBJ2-7; TRBD1 might be the D (5 bases). Germline assignment: CDR1 LNHNV and CDR2 YYDKDF (reference sequence). This CDR3 is built from 13 residues. V was trimmed by 1 base and J by 5 bases, leaving 9 bases between them. This CDR3 reads CATSRGQSHEQYF. CDR3 in DNA: TGTGCCACCAGCAGAGGACAGTCCCACGAGCAGTACTTC.

The chain is built from TRBV19 and TRBJ2-2, with D tentatively TRBD1 (5 bases). The CDR3 totals 15 residues. V dropped 5 bases and J dropped 3 bases, with 13 bases sitting between them. Germline V CDR1 and CDR2: LNHDA, SQIVND (reference sequence). The CDR3 region is CASSRRGVDTGELFF. CDR3 nucleotides: TGTGCCAGTAGTCGAAGGGGTGTTGACACCGGGGAGCTGTTTTTT. Based on the CDR3 plus reference TRBV19 and TRBJ2-2, the full variable domain is DGGITQSPKYLFRKEGQNVTLSCEQNLNHDAMYWYRQDPGQGLRLIYYSQIVNDFQKGDIAEGYSVSREKKESFPLTVTSAQKNPTAFYLCASSRRGVDTGELFFGEGSRLTVL.